The 2 T cell receptor beta chains presented below share a single source sample, sequenced in a study of T cells in Graves' hyperthyroidism and ophthalmopathy. It was RNA transcripts that yielded the amplified TCR beta CDR3 regions. HTBI primers were used for first-round RT-PCR of the TCR CDR3. TCRdb re-derived calls from the multiplex PCR reads in MiXCR, one entry per CDR3 protein. The table lists hundreds of thousands of distinct CDR3 sequences, approximately 14% of them singletons, with around 4.5% in the top ten. The source material was blood. The receptors originated from a woman in her forties with Graves' ophthalmopathy.

Ten or more counts support this clonotype. The J gene is TRBJ2-5, the V gene TRBV6-1, with D unresolved. With 3 bases removed from V and 1 base from J, the gap between germline ends came to 9 bases. This CDR3 has 14 residues. Germline V gene data show CDR1 as MNHNS and CDR2 as SASEGT. The CDR3 DNA follows: TGTGCCAGCAGTGATTGGATCCCCCAAGAGACCCAGTACTTC. The encoded protein is CASSDWIPQETQYF.

This clonotype was recorded many times. This chain links TRBV6-5 with TRBJ2-7; 11 positions match TRBD1. CDR1 MNHEY and CDR2 SVGAGI come from the germline V gene. The J segment lost 3 bases and the V segment lost 5 bases, leaving 3 bases of the junction unmatched. CDR3 length: 14 amino acids. The CDR3 DNA follows: TGTGCCAGCAGTAGCGGGACAGGGGGCTACGAGCAGTACTTC. This encodes CASSSGTGGYEQYF.